The clone carrying this T cell receptor (beta chain) is classed as medium-sized. This sample is drawn from a study of early T cells in non-severe SARS-CoV-2 infection. About the study: With bulk RNA from unsorted whole blood as input, sequencing yielded unpaired chains.

The CDR3 is made up of 16 amino acids. Trimming removed 7 bases from V and 1 base from J, with 20 bases in between. Germline V gene lookup returns CDR1 SGHVS and CDR2 FQNEAQ. Individual cDNA molecules were tagged with unique molecular identifiers. Via MiXCR, TCRdb re-called the 5' RACE reads, giving one row per CDR3 protein. The repertoire includes 70,000 to 85,000 distinct CDR3 sequences, approximately 12% of them detected once, and approximately 4% sits in the top ten. The sample taken for sequencing was whole blood. The chain recombines TRBV7-8 with TRBJ2-7; the D is unclear. This sequence was found in an adult who was a healthcare worker with PCR-confirmed SARS-CoV-2 infection or an uninfected control (not recorded which). This CDR3 is CASIPPDTQTSYEQYF. CDR3 nucleotide sequence: TGTGCCAGCATTCCCCCTGACACCCAGACTTCCTACGAGCAGTACTTC.